This passage covers 30 T cell receptor beta chains from one sample sequenced in a study of shared clonotypes between healthy human individuals. Using immunoSEQ multiplex PCR, the repertoire was profiled, and TCRdb retains in-frame clones only, with some absent. The sample lists under 600,000 clones; 60% to 80% were seen once. The sample comprised PBMCs. The receptors stem from a woman aged 40 to 50 in good health. Some clones in this sample may be carry-over from other donors' samples.

This chain uses TRBV7-2 with TRBJ2-5; no definite D call. V was pared by 1 base and J by 2 bases, with 8 bases between. The CDR3 has 14 amino acids. Germline CDR1 is SGHTA and CDR2 is FQGNSA. Written as DNA, the CDR3 is TGTGCCAGCAGCTTAGGACGTATACAAGAGACCCAGTACTTC. Encoded protein: CASSLGRIQETQYF.

V is TRBV7-3 and J is TRBJ2-5; tentatively, D is TRBD1 (6 bases). The CDR3 loop spans 15 amino acids. V gave up 5 bases and J gave up 1 base, with 14 bases separating them. CDR1 is SGHTA, CDR2 FQGTGA, per germline. Here the CDR3 reads CASSPQGTPQETQYF. CDR3 bases: TGTGCCAGCAGCCCCCAGGGGACCCCCCAAGAGACCCAGTACTTC.

In this sample, this clone turned up once. In nucleotides, the CDR3 is TGTGCCACATCGTTTCGAATGACGTCGGGAGAGACCCAGTACTTC. Its translation is CATSFRMTSGETQYF. The rearrangement uses TRBV15 and TRBJ2-5; D gene ambiguous. The CDR3 extends over 15 amino acids. With 9 bases removed from V and 4 bases from J, the gap between germline ends came to 21 bases. Per germline, CDR1 LNHNV and CDR2 YYDKDF (reference sequence).

The chain recombines TRBV10-3 with TRBJ2-3; TRBD2 matches 8 bases. The germline V gene encodes CDR1 ENHRY and CDR2 SYGVKD. The CDR3 runs to 15 residues. Unmatched junction bases numbered 4, after V lost 3 bases and J lost 2 bases. CDR3 protein: CAISEQLAATDTQYF. CDR3 DNA: TGTGCCATCAGTGAACAACTAGCGGCCACAGATACGCAGTATTTT.

The chain links TRBV27 to TRBJ1-5, with D possibly TRBD1 on 6 matching bases. Between the trimmed V and J ends, which lost 0 bases and 1 base, there was a span of 10 bases. The CDR3 runs to 16 residues. The germline gives CDR1 MNHEY, CDR2 SMNVEV (reference sequence). The CDR3 reads CASSLSRDNSNQPQHF. As DNA, the CDR3 is TGTGCCAGCAGTTTATCCCGGGACAACAGCAATCAGCCCCAGCATTTT.

This sequence joins TRBV18 and TRBJ2-1; no clear D gene. This CDR3 contains 12 residues. Germline CDR1 KGHSH, CDR2 LQKENI. V lost 6 bases, J lost 7 bases, and 10 bases lay in between. In nucleotides, the CDR3 is TGTGCCAGCTCCCTTGGTGGGAATGAGCAGTTCTTC. This translates into CASSLGGNEQFF.

The CDR3: CASSVWGAEQFF. As DNA, the CDR3 is TGCGCCAGCAGTGTTTGGGGAGCTGAGCAGTTCTTC. The V call is TRBV10-2, the J call TRBJ2-1, with D perhaps matching TRBD2 (5 bases). V gave up 4 bases and J gave up 9 bases, with 10 bases separating them. This CDR3 has 12 amino acids. Germline lookup yields CDR1 WSHSY and CDR2 SAAADI.

The rearrangement uses TRBV7-9 and TRBJ2-2, with D possibly matching TRBD1 (6 bases). In germline, CDR1 is SEHNR, CDR2 FQNEAQ (reference sequence). This CDR3 is 14 amino acids long. Deletions cut 8 bases from V and 5 bases from J, with 15 bases between. CDR3 DNA: TGTGCCAGCGGCAAGTGGACAGAAACCGGGGAGCTGTTTTTT. It is translated as CASGKWTETGELFF.

This clone appeared a single time. V gene TRBV5-4 combines with J gene TRBJ1-2, with unresolved D. CDR3 length equals 13 residues. V dropped 3 bases and J dropped 0 bases, with 6 bases sitting between them. Germline V gene data show CDR1 as SGHNT and CDR2 as YYREEE (reference sequence). The CDR3 loop is CASSSGANYGYTF. For the CDR3, the DNA is TGTGCCAGCAGCTCCGGCGCTAACTATGGCTACACCTTC. The whole variable domain, filled in from reference TRBV5-4 and TRBJ1-2, reads ETGVTQSPTHLIKTRGQQVTLRCSSQSGHNTVSWYQQALGQGPQFIFQYYREEENGRGNFPPRFSGLQFPNYSSELNVNALELDDSALYLCASSSGANYGYTFGSGTRLTVV.

The chain recombines TRBV29-1 with TRBJ2-3; D might be TRBD1 (6 bases). In germline, CDR1 is SQVTM, CDR2 ANQGSEA. The CDR3 totals 12 residues. Trimming took 4 bases from V and 7 from J, leaving 12 bases between them. Here the CDR3 reads CSVGQGMNTQYF. In DNA form, the CDR3 reads TGCAGCGTTGGCCAGGGGATGAATACGCAGTATTTT.

This clone was seen only a few times. The J gene is TRBJ1-6, the V gene TRBV27; D is perhaps TRBD1 (5 bases). Per germline, CDR1 MNHEY and CDR2 SMNVEV (reference sequence). The V end lost 6 bases, the J end lost 6 bases, and 21 bases lay between the germline ends. The CDR3 has 17 amino acids. The CDR3 protein is CASSPRSGGGPNSPLHF. The CDR3 coding sequence is TGTGCCAGCAGCCCTCGGTCGGGGGGTGGTCCTAATTCACCCCTCCACTTT.

This clone was seen a few times. This chain uses TRBV27 with TRBJ2-2, with D possibly being TRBD1 (6 bases). Germline V lookup: CDR1 MNHEY, CDR2 SMNVEV (reference sequence). CDR3 length: 16 amino acids. Trimming cost V 6 bases and J 3 bases, with 17 bases left between them. The CDR3 coding sequence is TGTGCCAGCAGCACCCTTCACAGGGTTGACACCGGGGAGCTGTTTTTT. Translation: CASSTLHRVDTGELFF.

V and J are TRBV28 and TRBJ2-5; 9 nucleotides agree with TRBD1. The junction had 7 bases not matched to a gene; V was cut back by 5 bases and J by 3 bases. CDR1 is MDHEN and CDR2 is SYDVKM in the germline V gene. This CDR3 is 15 amino acids long. The CDR3 here is CASSGDRAEKETQYF. The CDR3, as DNA: TGTGCCAGCAGTGGGGACAGGGCTGAGAAAGAGACCCAGTACTTC.

The chain links TRBV9 to TRBJ2-3; 10 bases align to TRBD2. The length of the CDR3 is 17 residues. J gave up 4 bases and V 4 bases, and 12 bases lay outside the gene matches. Germline CDR1 SGDLS, CDR2 YYNGEE. The CDR3 coding sequence is TGTGCCAGCAGCCCACCCCCCGCTAGCGGGAGAGCAGATACGCAGTATTTT. Protein sequence: CASSPPPASGRADTQYF.

The genes are TRBV11-2 and TRBJ2-3; D remains ambiguous. The CDR3 consists of 10 residues. Deletions cut 6 bases from V and 4 bases from J, with 2 bases between. Germline CDR1 SGHAT, CDR2 FQNNGV. The CDR3 reads CASRADTQYF. CDR3 DNA sequence: TGTGCCAGCAGGGCAGATACGCAGTATTTT.

The chain carries TRBV7-9 and TRBJ1-2; the D is unclear. The germline gives CDR1 SEHNR, CDR2 FQNEAQ (reference sequence). V shed 6 bases and J shed 0 bases, with 14 bases lying between them. The CDR3 has 15 amino acids. CDR3 sequence: CASSIITTANYGYTF. CDR3 coding DNA: TGTGCCAGCAGTATAATTACGACGGCTAACTATGGCTACACCTTC. Using reference TRBV7-9 and TRBJ1-2 for the parts outside the CDR3, the full variable domain is DTGVSQNPRHKITKRGQNVTFRCDPISEHNRLYWYRQTLGQGPEFLTYFQNEAQLEKSRLLSDRFSAERPKGSFSTLEIQRTEQGDSAMYLCASSIITTANYGYTFGSGTRLTVV.

CDR3 bases: TGTGCCAGCAGTTTATGCATCCCCCGGAGTGTGATTCAGTACTTC. Encoded protein: CASSLCIPRSVIQYF. The chain couples TRBV28 to TRBJ2-4; D unclear. CDR1 and CDR2 from the germline V gene are MDHEN and SYDVKM. The CDR3 has 15 residues. Deletions cut 0 bases from V and 10 bases from J, with 16 bases between.

This clone has just one count. This chain joins TRBV19 and TRBJ2-4; the D gene could be TRBD1 or TRBD2 (5 bases each). This CDR3 contains 14 residues. Trimming pared 6 bases from V and 3 bases from J, leaving 12 bases between. The germline gives CDR1 LNHDA, CDR2 SQIVND (reference sequence). The CDR3 here is CASSNPGHKNIQYF. The CDR3 nucleotides read TGTGCCAGTAGCAACCCGGGGCACAAAAACATTCAGTACTTC.

The chain is built from TRBV2 and TRBJ2-5; a possible D gene is TRBD2 (7 bases). Trimming left V 4 bases short and J 3 bases short, with 12 bases between. The CDR3 runs to 14 residues. CDR1 SNHLY and CDR2 FYNNEI come from the germline V gene. The CDR3 loop reads CASSGGRGKETQYF. The DNA of the CDR3 is TGTGCCAGCAGTGGGGGGCGGGGGAAAGAGACCCAGTACTTC.

This sequence joins TRBV15 and TRBJ1-3; D uncertain. With 0 bases removed from V and 5 bases from J, the gap between germline ends came to 14 bases. Germline-derived CDR1 and CDR2 are LNHNV and YYDKDF (reference sequence). The length of the CDR3 is 16 residues. The CDR3 region has the DNA TGTGCCACCAGCAGAGATCTTTTGGCTTCGCGAAACACCATATATTTT. It translates to CATSRDLLASRNTIYF.

The table lists this clone with a few counts. The rearrangement links TRBV7-8 to TRBJ1-3, with a weak D call TRBD1 (6 bases). Per germline, CDR1 SGHVS and CDR2 FQNEAQ. V shed 5 bases and J shed 2 bases, with 16 bases lying between them. The CDR3 sequence is 16 residues long. CDR3 DNA: TGTGCCAGCAGCCCCGGCTCGGGGGCAGCTGGAAACACCATATATTTT. Encoded protein: CASSPGSGAAGNTIYF.

This sequence joins TRBV9 and TRBJ2-7, with TRBD1 matching 8 bases. Germline V gene lookup returns CDR1 SGDLS and CDR2 YYNGEE. The CDR3 extends over 15 amino acids. V shed 3 bases, J shed 4 bases, and the junction held 9 bases outside the gene matches. CDR3 amino acids: CASSARQGLGYEQYF. CDR3 in DNA: TGTGCCAGCAGCGCCCGACAGGGGTTGGGTTACGAGCAGTACTTC.

The DNA of the CDR3 is TGTGCCAGCACCTTCGGAGGGCGCAACACCGGGGAGCTGTTTTTT. Its protein is CASTFGGRNTGELFF. This sequence joins TRBV7-2 and TRBJ2-2; possible D gene TRBD2, 6 bases. Trimming removed 7 bases at V and 2 bases at J, with 14 bases between. Germline V gene lookup returns CDR1 SGHTA and CDR2 FQGNSA. The CDR3 loop spans 15 amino acids.

This chain uses TRBV19 with TRBJ2-5; D gene unclear. V lost 4 bases and J lost 1, with 7 bases in between. CDR3 size: 13 residues. Germline lookup yields CDR1 LNHDA and CDR2 SQIVND (reference sequence). The CDR3 here is CASSTLTQETQYF. CDR3 DNA sequence: TGTGCCAGTAGTACCCTTACCCAAGAGACCCAGTACTTC.

This chain connects TRBV2 to TRBJ2-6; no firm D call. V was cut by 10 bases and J by 0 bases, with 10 bases left in between. This CDR3 has 14 residues. In germline, CDR1 is SNHLY, CDR2 FYNNEI. CDR3 bases: TGTGCCAATGCAAGGGTCTCTGGGGCCAACGTCCTGACTTTC. Translated: CANARVSGANVLTF.

This clone has only one observation. This chain joins TRBV15 and TRBJ2-7; 9 bases agree with TRBD1. This CDR3 contains 17 residues. With V trimmed by 2 bases and J by 2 bases, 10 bases remained unmatched. In germline, CDR1 is LNHNV, CDR2 YYDKDF (reference sequence). The CDR3 DNA reads as TGTGCCACCAGCAGATCTAGGTCATGGGACAGGGCCTACGAGCAGTACTTC. This gives the protein CATSRSRSWDRAYEQYF.

The CDR3 DNA is TGCGCCAGCAGCTTCGGGTATGAAGCCTCTGGAAACACCATATATTTT. It specifies CASSFGYEASGNTIYF. The rearrangement links TRBV5-1 to TRBJ1-3; D remains ambiguous. CDR1 and CDR2 (germline): SGHRS, YFSETQ. This CDR3 has 16 amino acids. Trimming left V 2 bases short and J 0 bases short, with 12 bases between.

CDR3 bases: TGCAGCGTCGCCGGGACTAGCGGATTCACAGATACGCAGTATTTT. It translates to CSVAGTSGFTDTQYF. The chain has TRBV29-1 and TRBJ2-3; TRBD2 aligns across 11 bases. The germline V gene encodes CDR1 SQVTM and CDR2 ANQGSEA. The CDR3 spans 15 residues. V was clipped by 6 bases and J by 2 bases; unmatched bases: 7.

This clone was counted a single time. The rearrangement uses TRBV5-1 and TRBJ1-1; 8 bases are shared with TRBD1. CDR1 is SGHRS and CDR2 is YFSETQ in the germline V gene. CDR3 length equals 16 residues. Trimming cost V 0 bases and J 5 bases; bases outside gene matches: 9. The CDR3 is CASSLEPGGGRTEAFF. The CDR3 DNA sequence: TGCGCCAGCAGCTTGGAGCCAGGGGGCGGGAGGACTGAAGCTTTCTTT.

The chain recombines TRBV6-1 with TRBJ2-7; 7 bases are shared with TRBD2. V shed 2 bases, J shed 7 bases, and the junction held 11 bases outside the gene matches. CDR1 and CDR2 from the germline V gene are MNHNS and SASEGT. This CDR3 contains 15 residues. CDR3 loop: CASSESAGEAWEQYF. DNA of the CDR3: TGTGCCAGCAGTGAATCTGCGGGAGAAGCTTGGGAGCAGTACTTC.